This T cell receptor (beta chain) derives from a study of identifying expanded T cells in peripheral blood (dated by TCRdb to the late 2010s). Background on the whole study: Technical replicates were generated by sequencing separate aliquots of the same genomic DNA pool, and four replicates were compared pairwise. Overall results and qualifications from the work: The binomial model flagged about 1.3 differentially abundant clones between technical replicates but approximately 15 over approximately 2 weeks and 19 to 20 over about 4 weeks. Across all healthy-donor time intervals, the beta-binomial model significantly cut both the number of clones called differentially abundant and the false-positive rate. In all healthy donors, the variance in clone template counts between samples taken roughly two weeks apart rose significantly as total template count increased. The authors expected that over much longer intervals, such as months to years, biological variance in healthy repertoires might increase even further.

The germline V gene supplies CDR1 SGHTA and CDR2 FQGNSA. The junction shows trimming of 6 bases on V and 6 bases on J, and the gene matches do not reach 8 bases of it. The CDR3 spans 15 residues, from the cysteine through the phenylalanine. Kept here is only the CDR3 DNA, which spans 45 bases and is read in frame from base 1. The immunoSEQ Assay, which uses bias-controlled multiplex PCR amplification of genomic DNA, was used to profile TCRbeta CDR3 regions. Per the source publication's procedure: The absolute abundance of each unique TCRbeta CDR3 region was quantified after sequences were collapsed and filtered. Two models were used to test differential abundance: a binomial model (Fisher-equivalent) and a beta-binomial model that adds time-dependent variance fitted from healthy donors. Clones with fewer than 5 combined templates were removed, and a clone was called differentially abundant if the clone's Benjamini-Hochberg FDR was below 0.01. In the beta-binomial model, variance was expressed as a function of the total template count across the two samples, in the form v = (b*log(k)+a)^2. TCRdb provides this immuneACCESS table in a form limited to in-frame rearrangements. Some clones are lacking; in checked studies, under half of them reflect an unresolved V gene, and why the rest are absent is not known. V and J calls and clone size are given by that table; D and trimming were obtained from the DNA. This sample is represented by about 82,000 clones; about 90% of them were singletons. The leading ten clones occupy about 7% of the sample.

Concerning this clone: Its antigen is still unknown. There are no base qualities to consult, and no much larger clone falls within one base.

No immune events such as infections were documented for the healthy donors during the collection period. Time-dependent variance in a beta-binomial model of T-cell clone differential abundance was calibrated using healthy-donor blood repertoires as a training cohort. The training cohort comprised roughly ten healthy donors, 3 female and 7 male. On average the donors were about 40 years old, and their ages spanned about 29 to 65 years. Whole blood was collected from each healthy donor at three time points spaced about 2 weeks apart and obtained from a commercial supplier. Genomic DNA was extracted from unsorted whole blood for immunosequencing.

The chain employs TRBV7-2 and TRBJ2-3; 11 bases in the middle match TRBD2. The sequenced material came from blood. The source is a person aged 18-69 years in good health. This receptor carries the CDR3 CASRVAGGPTDTQYF. DNA sequence: TGTGCCAGCAGAGTAGCGGGAGGGCCAACCGATACGCAGTATTTT.